This T cell receptor beta chain was sequenced in a study of cytomegalovirus exposure and HLA in healthy donors (TCRdb year 2017). As for the study more broadly: According to a later analysis, one platform produced both the 100 to 150 validation repertoires and the roughly 640 repertoires of the first cohort. The study was designed to test whether signatures of past pathogen exposure could be identified by cataloging public T cell receptors. Besides the first cohort of 666 subjects, a separate validation cohort made up of 120 different subjects was used. High-throughput TCR immunosequencing, statistical association of individual TCRs with disease status, and machine learning were combined to predict cytomegalovirus infection status.

Broad study findings and their caveats: Cytomegalovirus status was reported to be diagnosed by the classifier with high specificity and sensitivity in both the original and validation cohorts. According to the authors, the approach could potentially be generalized to other disease states and immunological phenotypes. Most TCR sequences were observed very rarely across donors, whereas some public TCRs were present in many individuals. All 120 or so repertoires were used to score co-occurrence in the validation cohort in a later analysis, because that analysis had no HLA typing for the cohort. A later analysis found that TCRs clustered in the first cohort also tended to co-occur in the 120 or so validation repertoires, with approximately 95% of cluster scores above 0. The study gave a list of more than 150 TCR beta chains associated with cytomegalovirus. Three of the identified cytomegalovirus-associated TCR beta chains were confirmed in vitro to be specific for cytomegalovirus antigens.

The donors were included in the validation cohort of 90 to 150 subjects, a group kept apart from the roughly 670-subject first cohort. The protocol used for the library was the immunoSEQ multiplex PCR assay. Processing in the source paper ran as follows. A statistical classification framework was built to diagnose cytomegalovirus status from the catalog of TCR beta chain sequences. As stored in TCRdb, this immuneACCESS dataset retains in-frame rearrangements with V and J assigned. A fraction of the clones does not appear; measured against another copy, unresolved V genes explain less than half of the discrepancy, and the remainder lacks a known reason. D and trimming were read from the DNA, whereas the V and J calls and clone size are those reported in that table. The sample includes approximately 150,000 clones, with about four fifths observed a single time. The leading ten clones occupy 10% to 13% of the sample.

From the cysteine through the phenylalanine, the CDR3 covers 14 amino acids. The DNA shown is the 42-base CDR3, in frame from base 1. Here V drops 5 bases and J drops 4 bases, and the junction holds 5 bases not matched to any gene. The germline V gene specifies SGHVS as CDR1 and FQNEAQ as CDR2. Details on this clone: The antigen this receptor binds is unknown. No quality values exist for individual bases; no much larger clone is one base distant.

Recombination connected TRBV7-8 to TRBJ2-3, and TRBD2 matches 8 of the central bases. This receptor was identified in a man aged 25 to 40 in good health and CMV-seropositive. Specimen: PBMCs. The CDR3 region: CASSRAGAADTQYF. The DNA sequence is as follows: TGTGCCAGCAGCAGAGCGGGGGCGGCAGATACGCAGTATTTT.